The T cell receptor beta chain described here comes from a study of T cells in Graves' hyperthyroidism and ophthalmopathy. The study, taken as a whole, reports: Researchers found most expanded thyroid clonotypes above 0.001 in blood as well. In the analysis, a 13 V-J model separated ophthalmopathy from stable hyperthyroidism.

With a duration under 2 months, the hyperthyroidism was newly diagnosed in patients aged 18 to 65. Using more than 7.5 ml of fresh peripheral blood, PBMCs were prepared. CDR3 size: 14 residues. The germline V gene encodes CDR1 LNHNV and CDR2 YYDKDF (reference sequence). The V end was cut by 0 bases, the J end by 5 bases, with 8 bases between. Template material for amplifying TCR beta CDR3 regions consisted of RNA transcripts. TCR CDR3 regions were first amplified by RT-PCR with HTBI primers. TCRdb called the multiplex PCR reads again in MiXCR, with one record for every CDR3 protein. The sample shows about 200,000 distinct CDR3 sequences, approximately 16% of them seen only once. This clonotype was seen a handful of times. The antigen is undetermined.

The chain is built from TRBV15 and TRBJ1-5; D gene ambiguous. The receptor comes from a man in his forties with Graves' hyperthyroidism. Sequencing input: blood. In DNA, the CDR3 is TGTGCCACCAGCAGAGATATTGGAGATCAGCCCCAGCATTTT. It specifies CATSRDIGDQPQHF.